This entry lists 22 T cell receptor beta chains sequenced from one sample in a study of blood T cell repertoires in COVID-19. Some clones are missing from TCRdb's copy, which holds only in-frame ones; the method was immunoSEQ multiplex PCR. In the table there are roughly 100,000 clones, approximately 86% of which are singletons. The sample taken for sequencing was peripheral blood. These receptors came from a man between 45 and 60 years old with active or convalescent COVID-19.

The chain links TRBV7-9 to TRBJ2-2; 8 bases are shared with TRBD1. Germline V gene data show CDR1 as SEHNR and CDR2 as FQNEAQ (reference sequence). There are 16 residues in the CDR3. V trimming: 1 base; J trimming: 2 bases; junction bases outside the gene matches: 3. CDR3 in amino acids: CASSLGRGLNTGELFF. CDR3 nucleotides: TGTGCCAGCAGCTTAGGCAGGGGGCTTAACACCGGGGAGCTGTTTTTT.

For the CDR3, the DNA is TGCGCCAGCAGCCCCCGCGACTTTGACTCGGGCACAGATACGCAGTATTTT. It is translated as CASSPRDFDSGTDTQYF. The chain recombines TRBV5-1 with TRBJ2-3; D not certain. With 4 bases removed from V and 1 base from J, the gap between germline ends came to 19 bases. The CDR3 is 17 residues long. The germline gives CDR1 SGHRS, CDR2 YFSETQ.

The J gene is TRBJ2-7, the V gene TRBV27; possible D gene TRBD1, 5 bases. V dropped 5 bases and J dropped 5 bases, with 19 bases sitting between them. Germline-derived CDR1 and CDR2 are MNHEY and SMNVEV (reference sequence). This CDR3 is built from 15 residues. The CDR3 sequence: CASSILQVSRNEQYV. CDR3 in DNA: TGTGCCAGCAGTATCCTACAGGTTTCTCGGAACGAGCAGTACGTC.

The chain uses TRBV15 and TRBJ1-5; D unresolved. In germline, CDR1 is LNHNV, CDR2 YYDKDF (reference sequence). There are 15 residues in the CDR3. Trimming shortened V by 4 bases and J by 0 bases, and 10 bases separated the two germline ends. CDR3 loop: CATSNTAHSNQPQHF. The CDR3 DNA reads TGTGCCACCAGCAACACAGCCCATAGCAATCAGCCCCAGCATTTT. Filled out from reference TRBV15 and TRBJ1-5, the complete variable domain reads DAMVIQNPRYQVTQFGKPVTLSCSQTLNHNVMYWYQQKSSQAPKLLFHYYDKDFNNEADTPDNFQSRRPNTSFCFLDIRSPGLGDTAMYLCATSNTAHSNQPQHFGDGTRLSIL.

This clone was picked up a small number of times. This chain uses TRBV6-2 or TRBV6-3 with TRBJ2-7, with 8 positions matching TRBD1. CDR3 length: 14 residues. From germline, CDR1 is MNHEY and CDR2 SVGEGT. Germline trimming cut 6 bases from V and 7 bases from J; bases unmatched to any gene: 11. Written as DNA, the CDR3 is TGTGCCAGCAGCTCCGGACAGGGTGGAAGGGAGCAGTACTTC. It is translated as CASSSGQGGREQYF.

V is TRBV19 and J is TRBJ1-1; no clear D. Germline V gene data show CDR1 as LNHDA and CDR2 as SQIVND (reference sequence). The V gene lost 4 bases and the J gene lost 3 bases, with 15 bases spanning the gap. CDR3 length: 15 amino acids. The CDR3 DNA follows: TGTGCCAGTAGTACGGGTCCAACTACTTACACTGAAGCTTTCTTT. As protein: CASSTGPTTYTEAFF.

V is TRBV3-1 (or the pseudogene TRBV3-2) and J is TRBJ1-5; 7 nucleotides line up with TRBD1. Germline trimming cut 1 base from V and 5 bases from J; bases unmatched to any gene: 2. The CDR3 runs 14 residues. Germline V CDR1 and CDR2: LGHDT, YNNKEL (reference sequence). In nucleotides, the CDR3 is TGTGCCAGCAGCCAAGGACAGGGCGATCAGCCCCAGCATTTT. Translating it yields CASSQGQGDQPQHF.

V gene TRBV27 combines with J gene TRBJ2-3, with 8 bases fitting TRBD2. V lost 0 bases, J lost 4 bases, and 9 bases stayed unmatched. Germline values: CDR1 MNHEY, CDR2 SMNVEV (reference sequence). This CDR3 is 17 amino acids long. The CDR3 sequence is CASSLSFPGGLADTQYF. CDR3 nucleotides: TGTGCCAGCAGTTTATCGTTTCCGGGGGGGCTGGCAGATACGCAGTATTTT.

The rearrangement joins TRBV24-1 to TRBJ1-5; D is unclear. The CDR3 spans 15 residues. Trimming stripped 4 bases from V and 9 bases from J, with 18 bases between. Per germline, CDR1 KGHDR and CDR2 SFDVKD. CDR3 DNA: TGTGCCACCAGTGACCGCGGAAAGGCCCTAGGGCCCCAGCATTTT. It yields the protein CATSDRGKALGPQHF.

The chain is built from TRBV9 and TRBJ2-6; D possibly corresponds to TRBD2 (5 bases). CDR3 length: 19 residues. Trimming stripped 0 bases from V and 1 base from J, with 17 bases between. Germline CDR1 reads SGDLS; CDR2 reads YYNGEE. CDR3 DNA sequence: TGTGCCAGCAGCGTAGCTACGGAGGTTTCCCTTTCTGGGGCCAACGTCCTGACTTTC. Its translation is CASSVATEVSLSGANVLTF.

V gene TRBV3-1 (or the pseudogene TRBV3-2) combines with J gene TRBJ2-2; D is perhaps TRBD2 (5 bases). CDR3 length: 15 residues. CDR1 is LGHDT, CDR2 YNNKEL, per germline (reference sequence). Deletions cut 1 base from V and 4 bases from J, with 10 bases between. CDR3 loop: CASSQVGAATGELFF. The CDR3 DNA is TGTGCCAGCAGCCAAGTAGGAGCGGCCACCGGGGAGCTGTTTTTT.

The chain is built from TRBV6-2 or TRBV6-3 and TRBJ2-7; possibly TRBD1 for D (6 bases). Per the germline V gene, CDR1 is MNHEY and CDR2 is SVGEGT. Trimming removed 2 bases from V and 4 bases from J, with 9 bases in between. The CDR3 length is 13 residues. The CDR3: CASSYEQGYEQYF. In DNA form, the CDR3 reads TGTGCCAGCAGTTACGAACAGGGTTACGAGCAGTACTTC.

DNA for the CDR3: TGTGCCAGCAGTGGGAGCGGACAGGGTGATAATTCACCCCTCCACTTT. This sequence encodes CASSGSGQGDNSPLHF. The chain uses TRBV28 and TRBJ1-6; 8 positions agree with TRBD1. Trimming cost V 5 bases and J 5 bases; bases outside gene matches: 8. The CDR3 sequence is 16 residues long. Germline loops: CDR1 MDHEN, CDR2 SYDVKM.

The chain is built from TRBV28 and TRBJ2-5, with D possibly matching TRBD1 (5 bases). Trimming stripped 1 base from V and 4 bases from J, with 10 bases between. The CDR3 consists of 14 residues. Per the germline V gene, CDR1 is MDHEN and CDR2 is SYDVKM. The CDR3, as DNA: TGTGCCAGCAGTTTATCTTCAGGGCCAGAGACCCAGTACTTC. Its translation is CASSLSSGPETQYF.

CDR3 residues: CASSYSQGARSYNSPLHF. The CDR3 DNA follows: TGTGCCAGCAGTTATTCACAGGGGGCGCGATCCTATAATTCACCCCTCCACTTT. The J gene is TRBJ1-6, the V gene TRBV28, with TRBD1 identical over 9 bases. Germline V gene sequence: CDR1 MDHEN, CDR2 SYDVKM. This CDR3 comprises 18 residues. V lost 4 bases to trimming and J lost 1 base; unmatched junction nucleotides: 8.

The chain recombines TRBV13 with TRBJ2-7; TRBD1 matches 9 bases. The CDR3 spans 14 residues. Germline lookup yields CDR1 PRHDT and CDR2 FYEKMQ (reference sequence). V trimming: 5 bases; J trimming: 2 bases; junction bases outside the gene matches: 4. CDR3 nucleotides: TGTGCCAGCAGCCCAGGGGACAGGGCCTACGAGCAGTACGTC. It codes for CASSPGDRAYEQYV.

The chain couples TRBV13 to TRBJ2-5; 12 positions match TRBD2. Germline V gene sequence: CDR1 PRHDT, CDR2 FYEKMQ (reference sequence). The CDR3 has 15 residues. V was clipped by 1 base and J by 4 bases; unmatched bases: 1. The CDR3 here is CASSLALAGGETQYF. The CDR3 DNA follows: TGTGCCAGCAGCTTAGCACTAGCGGGGGGAGAGACCCAGTACTTC. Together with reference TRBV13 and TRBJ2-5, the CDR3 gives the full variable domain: AAGVIQSPRHLIKEKRETATLKCYPIPRHDTVYWYQQGPGQDPQFLISFYEKMQSDKGSIPDRFSAQQFSDYHSELNMSSLELGDSALYFCASSLALAGGETQYFGPGTRLLVL.

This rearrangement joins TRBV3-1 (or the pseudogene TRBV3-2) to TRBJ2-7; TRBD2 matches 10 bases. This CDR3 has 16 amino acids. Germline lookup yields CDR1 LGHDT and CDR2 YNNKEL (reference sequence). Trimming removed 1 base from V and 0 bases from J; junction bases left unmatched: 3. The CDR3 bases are TGTGCCAGCAGCCAAGGGCTAGCGGGGGACTCCTACGAGCAGTACTTC. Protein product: CASSQGLAGDSYEQYF.

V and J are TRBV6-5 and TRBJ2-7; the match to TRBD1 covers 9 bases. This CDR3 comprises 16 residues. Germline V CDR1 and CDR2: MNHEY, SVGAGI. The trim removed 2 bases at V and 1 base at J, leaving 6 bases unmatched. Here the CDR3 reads CASSYGGTGSSYEQYF. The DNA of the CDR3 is TGTGCCAGCAGTTACGGTGGGACAGGGAGTTCCTACGAGCAGTACTTC.

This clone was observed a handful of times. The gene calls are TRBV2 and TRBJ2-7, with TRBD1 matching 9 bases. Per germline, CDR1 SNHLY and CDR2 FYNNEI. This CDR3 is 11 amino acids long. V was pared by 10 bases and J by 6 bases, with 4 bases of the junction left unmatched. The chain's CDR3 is CAIMTGGEQYF. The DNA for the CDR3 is TGTGCCATCATGACAGGGGGCGAGCAGTACTTC. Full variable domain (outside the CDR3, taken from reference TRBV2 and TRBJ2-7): EPEVTQTPSHQVTQMGQEVILRCVPISNHLYFYWYRQILGQKVEFLVSFYNNEISEKSEIFDDQFSVERPDGSNFTLKIRSTKLEDSAMYFCAIMTGGEQYFGPGTRLTVT.

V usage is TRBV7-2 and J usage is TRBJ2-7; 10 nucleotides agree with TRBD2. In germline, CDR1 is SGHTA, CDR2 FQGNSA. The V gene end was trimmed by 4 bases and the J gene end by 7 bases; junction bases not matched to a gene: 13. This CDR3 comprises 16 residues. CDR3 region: CASSYLALAGQKEQYF. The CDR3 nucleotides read TGTGCCAGCAGCTACCTAGCACTAGCGGGGCAGAAAGAGCAGTACTTC.

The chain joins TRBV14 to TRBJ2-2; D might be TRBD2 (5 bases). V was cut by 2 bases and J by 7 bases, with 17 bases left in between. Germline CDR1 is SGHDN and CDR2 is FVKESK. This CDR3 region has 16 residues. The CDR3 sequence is CASSQSPVAGVGELFF. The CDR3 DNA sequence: TGTGCCAGCAGCCAATCCCCTGTCGCGGGTGTCGGGGAGCTGTTTTTT.